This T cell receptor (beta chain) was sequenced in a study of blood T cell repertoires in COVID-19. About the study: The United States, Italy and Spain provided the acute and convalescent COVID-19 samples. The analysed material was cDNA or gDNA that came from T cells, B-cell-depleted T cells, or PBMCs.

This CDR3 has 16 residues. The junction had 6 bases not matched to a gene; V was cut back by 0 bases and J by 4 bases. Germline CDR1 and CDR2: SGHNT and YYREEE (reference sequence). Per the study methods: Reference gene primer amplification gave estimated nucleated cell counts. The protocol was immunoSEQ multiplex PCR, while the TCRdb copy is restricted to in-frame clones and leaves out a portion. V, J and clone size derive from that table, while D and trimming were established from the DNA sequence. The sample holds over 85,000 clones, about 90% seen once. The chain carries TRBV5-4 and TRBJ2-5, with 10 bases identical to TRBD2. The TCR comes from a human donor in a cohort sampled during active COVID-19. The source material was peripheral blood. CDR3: CASSLEPSGGRETQYF. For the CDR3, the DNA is TGTGCCAGCAGCTTGGAGCCTAGCGGGGGCCGAGAGACCCAGTACTTC.